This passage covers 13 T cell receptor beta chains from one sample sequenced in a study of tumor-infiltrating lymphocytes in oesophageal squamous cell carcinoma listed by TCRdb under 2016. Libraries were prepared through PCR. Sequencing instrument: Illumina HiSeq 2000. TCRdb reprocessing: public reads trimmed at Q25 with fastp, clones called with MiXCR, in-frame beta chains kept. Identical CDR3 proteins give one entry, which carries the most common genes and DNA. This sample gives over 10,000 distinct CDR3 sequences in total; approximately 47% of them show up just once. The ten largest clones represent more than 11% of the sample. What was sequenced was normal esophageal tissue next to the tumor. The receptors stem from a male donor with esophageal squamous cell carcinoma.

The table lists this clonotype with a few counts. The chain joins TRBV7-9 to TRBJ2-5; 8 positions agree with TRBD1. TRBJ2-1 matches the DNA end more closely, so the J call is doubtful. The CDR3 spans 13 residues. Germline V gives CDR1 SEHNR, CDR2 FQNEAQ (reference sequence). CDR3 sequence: CASRRQGYNEQFF. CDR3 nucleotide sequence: TGTGCCAGCAGACGACAGGGGTACAATGAGCAGTTCTTC.

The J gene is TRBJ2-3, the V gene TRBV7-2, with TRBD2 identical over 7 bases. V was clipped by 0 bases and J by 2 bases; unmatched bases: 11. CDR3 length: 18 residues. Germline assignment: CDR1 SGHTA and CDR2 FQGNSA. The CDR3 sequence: CASSLALLAVINTDTQYF. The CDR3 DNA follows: TGTGCCAGCAGCTTAGCGCTGCTAGCGGTTATAAACACAGATACGCAGTATTTT.

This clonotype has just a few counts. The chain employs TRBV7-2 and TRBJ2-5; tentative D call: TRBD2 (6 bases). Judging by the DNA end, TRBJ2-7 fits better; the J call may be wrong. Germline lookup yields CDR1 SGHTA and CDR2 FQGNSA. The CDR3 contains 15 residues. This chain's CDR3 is CASSFFREFTYEQYF. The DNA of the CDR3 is TGTGCCAGCAGCTTCTTTCGGGAGTTCACCTACGAGCAGTACTTC.

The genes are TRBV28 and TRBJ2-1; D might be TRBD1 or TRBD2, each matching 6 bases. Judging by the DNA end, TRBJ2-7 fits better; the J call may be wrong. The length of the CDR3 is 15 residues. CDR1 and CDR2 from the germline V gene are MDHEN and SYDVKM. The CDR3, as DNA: TGTGCCAGCCCAAAACCCGGGGGCCTCATGGATGAGCAGTACTTC. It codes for CASPKPGGLMDEQYF.

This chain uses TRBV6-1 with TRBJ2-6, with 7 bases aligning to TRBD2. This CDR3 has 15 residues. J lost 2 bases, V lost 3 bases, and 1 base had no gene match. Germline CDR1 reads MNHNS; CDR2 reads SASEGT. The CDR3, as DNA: TGTGCCAGCAGTGAGAGCGGGGCTGGGGCCAACGTCCTGACTTTC. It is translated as CASSESGAGANVLTF.

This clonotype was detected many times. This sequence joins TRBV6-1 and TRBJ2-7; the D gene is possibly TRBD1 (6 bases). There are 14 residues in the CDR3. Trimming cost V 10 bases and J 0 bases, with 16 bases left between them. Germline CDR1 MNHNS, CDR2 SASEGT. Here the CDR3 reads CATARQVPSYEQYF. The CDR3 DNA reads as TGTGCCACCGCGAGACAGGTACCCTCCTACGAGCAGTACTTC.

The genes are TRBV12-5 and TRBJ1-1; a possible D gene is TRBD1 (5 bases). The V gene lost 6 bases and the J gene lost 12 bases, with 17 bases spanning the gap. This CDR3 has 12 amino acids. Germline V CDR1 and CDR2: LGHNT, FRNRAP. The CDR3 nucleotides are TGTGCTAGTGGGACCGGGGCGACCTCGACTTTCTTT. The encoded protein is CASGTGATSTFF.

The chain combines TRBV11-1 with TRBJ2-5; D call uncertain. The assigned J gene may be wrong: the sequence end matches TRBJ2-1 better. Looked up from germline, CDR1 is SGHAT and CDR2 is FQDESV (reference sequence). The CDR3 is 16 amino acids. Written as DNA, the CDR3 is TGTGCCAGCAGCTTATTTATAACGGAGCCGTACAATGAGCAGTTCTTC. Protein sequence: CASSLFITEPYNEQFF.

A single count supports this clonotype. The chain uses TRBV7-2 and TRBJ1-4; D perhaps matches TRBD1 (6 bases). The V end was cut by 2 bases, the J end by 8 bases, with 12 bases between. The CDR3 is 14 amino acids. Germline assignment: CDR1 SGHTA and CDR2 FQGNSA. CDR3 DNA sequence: TGTGCCAGCAGCTTACTACAGGGAGGGGAAAAACTGTTTTTT. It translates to CASSLLQGGEKLFF.

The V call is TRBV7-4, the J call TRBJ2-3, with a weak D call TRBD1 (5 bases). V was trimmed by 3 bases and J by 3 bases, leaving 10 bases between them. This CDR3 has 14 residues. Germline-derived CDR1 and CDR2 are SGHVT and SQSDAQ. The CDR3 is CASSFGQGTDTQYF. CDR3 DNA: TGTGCCAGCAGCTTCGGGCAGGGAACAGATACGCAGTATTTT.

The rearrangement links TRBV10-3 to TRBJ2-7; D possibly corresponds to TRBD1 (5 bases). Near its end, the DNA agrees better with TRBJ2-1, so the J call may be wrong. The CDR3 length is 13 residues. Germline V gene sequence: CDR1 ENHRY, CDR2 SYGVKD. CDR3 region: CAISEVQGPEQFF. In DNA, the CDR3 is TGTGCCATCAGTGAGGTCCAGGGTCCTGAGCAGTTCTTC.

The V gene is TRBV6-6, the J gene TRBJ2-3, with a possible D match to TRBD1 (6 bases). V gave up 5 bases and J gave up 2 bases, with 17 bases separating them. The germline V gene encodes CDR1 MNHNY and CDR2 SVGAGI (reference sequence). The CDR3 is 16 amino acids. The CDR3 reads CASSDLGAGPTDTQYF. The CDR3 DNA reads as TGTGCCAGCAGTGATCTGGGGGCAGGGCCCACAGATACGCAGTATTTT.

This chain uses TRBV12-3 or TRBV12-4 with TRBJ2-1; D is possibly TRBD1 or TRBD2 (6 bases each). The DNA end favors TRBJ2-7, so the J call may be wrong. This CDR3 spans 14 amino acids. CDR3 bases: TGTGCCAGCAGTGACCGGGACGGGGGCAATGAGCAGTACTTC. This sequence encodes CASSDRDGGNEQYF.